Each of the 19 T cell receptor beta chains below was sequenced from the same sample in a study of identical twins. TCRdb re-called the 5' RACE reads through MiXCR, storing one row per CDR3 protein. This table has some 500,000 distinct CDR3 sequences, approximately 15% appearing once. This sample was also put to use in a study of yellow fever vaccine responses in identical twins.

The specimen was CD4+ T cells sorted from blood. Source of these receptors: a woman under 30 in good health.

This clonotype was detected many times. The chain has TRBV7-3 and TRBJ2-2; maybe TRBD2 (6 bases). V was pared by 4 bases and J by 4 bases, with 13 bases between. This CDR3 comprises 15 residues. Germline V gives CDR1 SGHTA, CDR2 FQGTGA. This chain's CDR3 is CASSSTSGGTGELFF. CDR3 in DNA: TGTGCCAGCAGCTCGACTAGTGGGGGCACCGGGGAGCTGTTTTTT. Full variable domain (missing parts from reference TRBV7-3 and TRBJ2-2): GAGVSQTPSNKVTEKGKYVELRCDPISGHTALYWYRQSLGQGPEFLIYFQGTGAADDSGLPNDRFFAVRPEGSVSTLKIQRTERGDSAVYLCASSSTSGGTGELFFGEGSRLTVL.

There are a few counts of this clonotype. The chain links TRBV20-1 to TRBJ2-7, with D possibly being TRBD1 or TRBD2 (5 bases each). The V end was cut by 1 base, the J end by 6 bases, with 10 bases between. Germline assignment: CDR1 DFQATT and CDR2 SNEGSKA (reference sequence). This CDR3 has 12 amino acids. CDR3 bases: TGCAGTGCTAGAGTCAGGGCGGGCGAGCAGTACTTC. Its protein is CSARVRAGEQYF.

The sample holds a few counts of this clonotype. The rearrangement uses TRBV5-1 and TRBJ2-3; TRBD1 matches 7 bases. The CDR3 contains 14 residues. V was clipped by 5 bases and J by 4 bases; unmatched bases: 7. Germline V lookup: CDR1 SGHRS, CDR2 YFSETQ. The CDR3 DNA reads TGCGCCAGCAGTCTTCAGGGGGTCCCAGATACGCAGTATTTT. Protein sequence: CASSLQGVPDTQYF.

This clonotype appeared a few times. The chain has TRBV15 and TRBJ2-3; 8 positions agree with TRBD1. This CDR3 contains 18 residues. Germline V gene lookup returns CDR1 LNHNV and CDR2 YYDKDF (reference sequence). V shed 0 bases, J shed 6 bases, and the junction held 14 bases outside the gene matches. The CDR3 loop is CATSRERGTGDFRDTQYF. The CDR3 DNA sequence: TGTGCCACCAGCAGAGAACGCGGGACAGGTGATTTTAGGGATACGCAGTATTTT.

The chain is built from TRBV10-2 and TRBJ2-2; the D gene is possibly TRBD1 (5 bases). The germline V gene encodes CDR1 WSHSY and CDR2 SAAADI. There are 13 residues in the CDR3. V gave up 7 bases and J gave up 7 bases, with 13 bases separating them. The DNA of the CDR3 is TGCGCCAGCACCTCTGGAAGGGGCGGGGAGCTGTTTTTT. Amino acid sequence: CASTSGRGGELFF.

In this sample, this clonotype turned up a few times. Compared with germline, one end of the junction differs, possibly owing to a read error. The rearrangement uses TRBV28 and TRBJ2-5; TRBD2 matches 9 bases. The germline gives CDR1 MDHEN, CDR2 SYDVKM. The CDR3 is 13 amino acids. CDR3 coding DNA: TGTGCCAGCAGTCGATGGACTAGCGCGGGCTCGGACTTC. Its translation is CASSRWTSAGSDF.

The table lists this clonotype with many counts. The rearrangement links TRBV20-1 to TRBJ2-3, with D possibly TRBD2 on 5 matching bases. The CDR3 consists of 15 residues. V was pared by 6 bases and J by 0 bases, with 16 bases between. CDR1 is DFQATT, CDR2 SNEGSKA, per germline (reference sequence). The CDR3 is CSATPPAASTDTQYF. The CDR3 DNA is TGCAGTGCGACGCCACCAGCGGCTAGCACAGATACGCAGTATTTT.

This clonotype has more than one count but fewer than ten. The chain combines TRBV12-5 with TRBJ2-1, with 10 bases that match TRBD1. Per the germline V gene, CDR1 is LGHNT and CDR2 is FRNRAP. V shed 3 bases and J 6 bases; nucleotides not matched to a gene: 5. The CDR3 is made up of 15 amino acids. CDR3 in DNA: TGTGCTAGTGGTTTTTGGACAGGGGGAGGCAATGAGCAGTTCTTC. Translation: CASGFWTGGGNEQFF.

This clonotype came up a few times. The junction departs from the called germline gene at one end, perhaps through a read error. The genes are TRBV24-1 and TRBJ2-1; D is possibly TRBD2 (6 bases). The length of the CDR3 is 11 residues. Germline V lookup: CDR1 KGHDR, CDR2 SFDVKD. This chain's CDR3 is CATSAEGLQVF. In DNA, the CDR3 is TGTGCCACCAGTGCGGAGGGACTTCAGGTCTTC.

This chain links TRBV28 with TRBJ2-5, with 9 positions matching TRBD2. The length of the CDR3 is 17 residues. V lost 6 bases and J lost 4; bases outside the gene matches: 15. Germline-derived CDR1 and CDR2 are MDHEN and SYDVKM. The CDR3 protein is CASSSRRGSGGGETQYF. The CDR3 region has the DNA TGTGCCAGCAGCTCGAGGAGGGGTAGCGGGGGAGGAGAGACCCAGTACTTC.

The J gene is TRBJ2-1, the V gene TRBV27; 9 bases match TRBD2. Trimming took 7 bases from V and 2 from J; bases not matched to a gene: 6. Germline V gene sequence: CDR1 MNHEY, CDR2 SMNVEV (reference sequence). CDR3 length equals 15 residues. The CDR3 reads CASTLSGGTYNEQFF. As DNA, the CDR3 is TGTGCCAGCACCCTCAGCGGGGGGACCTACAATGAGCAGTTCTTC.

The CDR3 loop is CATSYRGSGGETQYF. The CDR3 bases are TGTGCCACCAGCTACCGGGGTAGCGGGGGAGAGACCCAGTACTTC. J is TRBJ2-5 and V is TRBV15; 9 nucleotides agree with TRBD2. This CDR3 is built from 15 residues. With 5 bases clipped from V and 4 bases from J, the junction kept 8 bases outside the gene matches. In germline, CDR1 is LNHNV, CDR2 YYDKDF (reference sequence). The full variable domain, rest sourced from reference TRBV15 and TRBJ2-5, is DAMVIQNPRYQVTQFGKPVTLSCSQTLNHNVMYWYQQKSSQAPKLLFHYYDKDFNNEADTPDNFQSRRPNTSFCFLDIRSPGLGDTAMYLCATSYRGSGGETQYFGPGTRLLVL.

The chain carries TRBV7-6 and TRBJ2-7; possibly TRBD2 for D (5 bases). Trimming removed 2 bases at V and 5 bases at J, with 16 bases between. The CDR3 spans 15 residues. Germline CDR1 is SGHVS and CDR2 is FNYEAQ. Written as DNA, the CDR3 is TGTGCCAGCAGCTTACTTGCCGGGGTGTTGGACGAGCAGTACTTC. Residues: CASSLLAGVLDEQYF.

The rearrangement links TRBV29-1 to TRBJ2-7, with D uncertain. Germline CDR1 is SQVTM and CDR2 is ANQGSEA. This CDR3 contains 14 residues. The V end lost 5 bases, the J end lost 6 bases, and 20 bases lay between the germline ends. The CDR3 loop is CSVPSWGQNGEQYF. CDR3 in DNA: TGCAGCGTTCCCTCCTGGGGTCAGAATGGCGAGCAGTACTTC.

The CDR3 loop is CASSVSGRQPGQYF. DNA for the CDR3: TGTGCCAGTAGTGTCTCGGGACGGCAGCCCGGGCAGTACTTC. This chain connects TRBV19 to TRBJ2-7; D possibly matches TRBD1 or TRBD2 (5 bases each). The CDR3 length is 14 residues. Trimming stripped 5 bases from V and 9 bases from J, with 20 bases between. Germline V gives CDR1 LNHDA, CDR2 SQIVND (reference sequence).

The V and J genes are TRBV24-1 and TRBJ2-2; no firm D call. There are 13 residues in the CDR3. Germline V gives CDR1 KGHDR, CDR2 SFDVKD. V lost 3 bases and J lost 7, with 8 bases in between. The DNA of the CDR3 is TGTGCCACCAGTGATCCCAGACACGGGGAGCTGTTTTTT. Translated: CATSDPRHGELFF.

This rearrangement joins TRBV10-3 to TRBJ2-3; D is perhaps TRBD1 (6 bases). Germline CDR1 and CDR2: ENHRY and SYGVKD. This CDR3 has 14 residues. Trimming took 9 bases from V and 1 from J, leaving 14 bases between them. CDR3 DNA: TGTGCCATAAAACAGGGAAAAGGCACAGATACGCAGTATTTT. It codes for CAIKQGKGTDTQYF.

The chain carries TRBV20-1 and TRBJ1-6, with D perhaps matching TRBD1 (6 bases). Germline V gene sequence: CDR1 DFQATT, CDR2 SNEGSKA (reference sequence). V lost 0 bases, J lost 9 bases, and 18 bases lay in between. This CDR3 comprises 16 residues. This chain's CDR3 is CSAREGQGKSTSPLHF. CDR3 coding DNA: TGCAGTGCTAGAGAAGGTCAGGGGAAAAGTACTTCACCCCTCCACTTT.

In its sample, this clonotype was seen many times. This chain connects TRBV12-3 or TRBV12-4 to TRBJ2-7; D is undetermined. The V end was cut by 6 bases, the J end by 2 bases, with 11 bases between. The CDR3 spans 13 residues. Written as DNA, the CDR3 is TGTGCCAGCAGCTCAGACTGGGCCTACGAGCAGTACTTC. It specifies CASSSDWAYEQYF.